This note documents a single TCR beta chain sequence. Its matching antigen is unknown. A read error may produce the germline difference seen at one junction end. This sample was taken from a study of cytomegalovirus exposure and HLA in healthy donors. The study's findings and limits: When the data were analyzed later, several of the most significant clusters appeared to be linked to common viral pathogens. One later analysis reportedly identified an Asian-associated ancestry cluster that showed fewer N-insertions than the approximately 710-donor mean. Among TCR beta chains of equal frequency, HLA-associated ones were more clonally expanded in a later analysis. Differences between HLA loci emerged in a later analysis of TCR association rates, with DRB1 most and HLA-C fewest.

This CDR3 spans 15 amino acids. Germline V CDR1 and CDR2: MGHRA, YSYEKL. The study ran its PCR with 60 Vbeta and 13 Jbeta primers. Repertoires were generated with immunoSEQ multiplex PCR, while TCRdb's copy carries only in-frame clones and drops some. The table records about 170,000 clones, around four fifths of them present only once. The clonotype originates from a girl aged 5 to 17 in good health and CMV-seropositive. This rearrangement joins TRBV4-1 to TRBJ1-1; no definite D call. The specimen sequenced was PBMCs. CDR3 loop: CASSQVNGRNSEAFF. DNA of the CDR3: TGCGCCAGCAGCCAAGTGAACGGCAGGAACTCTGAAGCTTTCTTT.